Shown below are 26 T cell receptor beta chains from a single sample sequenced in a study of T cells after yellow fever vaccination. TCRdb recomputed calls from the 5' RACE reads with MiXCR, one row per CDR3 protein. The sample has approximately 31,000 distinct CDR3 sequences, 10% to 13% seen once. The material was PBMCs, either bulk or a sorted T-cell subset (CD4+, CD8+, memory, or dextramer-sorted; not recorded which), obtained roughly 15 days after the first yellow fever vaccination. These receptors were taken from a man aged 18-30 years who received the YFV17D yellow fever vaccine.

This clonotype was counted at least ten times. The chain recombines TRBV20-1 with TRBJ1-1; D perhaps matches TRBD1 (6 bases). This CDR3 has 15 residues. V lost 3 bases to trimming and J lost 3 bases, with 17 bases between them. The germline gives CDR1 DFQATT, CDR2 SNEGSKA (reference sequence). The DNA for the CDR3 is TGCAGTGCTAGTCCCTGGACAGCGGGGTACACTGAAGCTTTCTTT. Residues: CSASPWTAGYTEAFF.

This clonotype was picked up many times. The chain joins TRBV2 to TRBJ1-2, with D unclear. The CDR3 has 12 amino acids. The V end was cut by 10 bases, the J end by 12 bases, with 21 bases between. Germline V gene sequence: CDR1 SNHLY, CDR2 FYNNEI. In nucleotides, the CDR3 is TGTGCCACCGCGAGTCAAGCAGCTTGGGACACCTTC. It is translated as CATASQAAWDTF.

Many counts were recorded for this clonotype. The chain links TRBV12-3 or TRBV12-4 to TRBJ1-5; D perhaps matches TRBD1 (5 bases). CDR3 length: 13 amino acids. Trimming cost V 5 bases and J 10 bases, with 15 bases left between them. The CDR3: CASSTRVSGPQHF. The CDR3 nucleotides are TGTGCCAGCAGTACCAGGGTATCGGGACCCCAGCATTTT.

This clonotype occurred many times. This chain uses TRBV7-6 with TRBJ2-7; 10 positions agree with TRBD1. The length of the CDR3 is 13 residues. The J segment lost 5 bases and the V segment lost 6 bases, leaving 4 bases of the junction unmatched. The germline V gene has CDR1 SGHVS and CDR2 FNYEAQ. CDR3 coding DNA: TGTGCCAGCAGGGGGACAGGGGTTGACGAGCAGTACTTC. It codes for CASRGTGVDEQYF.

At least ten counts were recorded for this clonotype. The chain has TRBV19 and TRBJ1-6; 10 positions match TRBD1. Losses at the gene ends were 4 bases for V and 8 bases for J; bases not matched to a gene: 2. Germline V CDR1 and CDR2: LNHDA, SQIVND (reference sequence). The CDR3 has 14 residues. DNA for the CDR3: TGTGCCAGTAGTAGACAGGGGGCCGATTCACCCCTCCACTTT. Its protein product is CASSRQGADSPLHF. The variable domain in full, with the rest retrieved from reference TRBV19 and TRBJ1-6, is DGGITQSPKYLFRKEGQNVTLSCEQNLNHDAMYWYRQDPGQGLRLIYYSQIVNDFQKGDIAEGYSVSREKKESFPLTVTSAQKNPTAFYLCASSRQGADSPLHFGNGTRLTVT.

This clonotype was seen many times. The chain links TRBV11-2 to TRBJ2-3, with D perhaps being TRBD1 or TRBD2 (5 bases each). The CDR3 spans 18 residues. CDR1 SGHAT and CDR2 FQNNGV come from the germline V gene. V was trimmed by 1 base and J by 0 bases, leaving 17 bases between them. The chain's CDR3 is CASSLGAQRGVSTDTQYF. For the CDR3, the DNA is TGTGCCAGCAGCTTAGGGGCCCAGCGAGGGGTTAGCACAGATACGCAGTATTTT.

For this clonotype: One base away lies a much larger clone, so this may be a sequencing read error. The rearrangement uses TRBV29-1 and TRBJ1-1, with 8 positions matching TRBD1. Looked up from germline, CDR1 is SQVTM and CDR2 is ANQGSEA. The CDR3 contains 14 residues. Germline trimming cut 7 bases from V and 5 bases from J; bases unmatched to any gene: 12. CDR3 DNA: TGCAGCGGACGTGAGACAGGGGTGGGGACTGAAGCTTTCTTT. Its protein product is CSGRETGVGTEAFF.

The table lists this clonotype with many counts. V is TRBV7-2 and J is TRBJ1-4; D is uncertain. There are 14 residues in the CDR3. Germline V gene lookup returns CDR1 SGHTA and CDR2 FQGNSA. V lost 0 bases and J lost 9, with 11 bases in between. CDR3 nucleotides: TGTGCCAGCAGCTTAGCTCGGGGTGAGAAAAAACTGTTTTTT. Translation gives CASSLARGEKKLFF.

This clonotype was seen ten or more times. The chain carries TRBV27 and TRBJ1-2; a weak D match, TRBD1 (5 bases). From germline, CDR1 is MNHEY and CDR2 SMNVEV (reference sequence). There are 14 residues in the CDR3. Deletions cut 4 bases from V and 3 bases from J, with 12 bases between. The CDR3 nucleotides read TGTGCCAGCAGTTCACTTCAGGGCTACTATGGCTACACCTTC. Protein product: CASSSLQGYYGYTF.

The sample holds many counts of this clonotype. This chain joins TRBV5-4 and TRBJ1-6; 7 bases match TRBD1. The length of the CDR3 is 14 residues. V was clipped by 4 bases and J by 7 bases; unmatched bases: 5. Germline CDR1 reads SGHNT; CDR2 reads YYREEE (reference sequence). The CDR3, as DNA: TGTGCCAGCAGCCCCGGGACAGTAAATTCACCCCTCCACTTT. Its protein is CASSPGTVNSPLHF.

This clonotype appeared many times. The chain has TRBV11-2 and TRBJ1-4, with 9 bases lining up with TRBD1. V shed 1 base, J shed 8 bases, and the junction held 2 bases outside the gene matches. Germline loops: CDR1 SGHAT, CDR2 FQNNGV. CDR3 size: 14 residues. CDR3 DNA: TGTGCCAGCAGCTTAGGACAGGGGGAAGAAAAACTGTTTTTT. This gives the protein CASSLGQGEEKLFF.

Turning to this clonotype: With a much larger clone just one base away, this may be a read error. J is TRBJ2-1 and V is TRBV10-3, with 11 bases that match TRBD2. Looked up from germline, CDR1 is ENHRY and CDR2 is SYGVKD. The trim removed 5 bases at V and 0 bases at J, leaving 9 bases unmatched. The CDR3 loop spans 18 amino acids. Here the CDR3 DNA reads TGTGCCATCAGTTTTAGGCTAGCGGGGGGTCACTCCTACAATGAGCAGTTCTTC. Translation: CAISFRLAGGHSYNEQFF.

Of note for this clonotype: Just one base apart from a much larger clone, this may be a read error. This CDR3 is CAISHGPSYEQYF. The CDR3 DNA follows: TGTGCCATCAGCCATGGGCCGTCCTACGAGCAGTACTTC. V gene TRBV27 combines with J gene TRBJ2-7, with D uncertain. Trimming shortened V by 10 bases and J by 1 base, and 14 bases separated the two germline ends. The CDR3 spans 13 residues. Germline-derived CDR1 and CDR2 are MNHEY and SMNVEV (reference sequence).

The chain joins TRBV7-2 to TRBJ2-2; 7 nucleotides align to TRBD1. The J segment lost 0 bases and the V segment lost 7 bases, leaving 11 bases of the junction unmatched. CDR3 length equals 17 residues. Germline V gene data show CDR1 as SGHTA and CDR2 as FQGNSA. CDR3 sequence reads: CASTPGWDRSNTGELFF. DNA for the CDR3: TGTGCCAGCACCCCCGGCTGGGACAGATCGAACACCGGGGAGCTGTTTTTT.

This clonotype occurred many times. The genes are TRBV28 and TRBJ1-2; D gene unclear. Trimming pared 5 bases from V and 3 bases from J, leaving 16 bases between. This CDR3 has 15 residues. Germline V CDR1 and CDR2: MDHEN, SYDVKM. CDR3 nucleotides: TGTGCCAGCAGTCCCCGACGGGCGATGTACTATGGCTACACCTTC. Its translation: CASSPRRAMYYGYTF.

Only a few counts were recorded for this clonotype. The V and J genes are TRBV12-3 or TRBV12-4 and TRBJ1-5; the match to TRBD1 covers 8 bases. With 7 bases clipped from V and 5 bases from J, the junction kept 4 bases outside the gene matches. This CDR3 has 13 amino acids. CDR3 loop: CASTPGQDQPQHF. In nucleotides, the CDR3 is TGTGCCAGCACCCCGGGACAGGATCAGCCCCAGCATTTT.

This clonotype showed up many times. V and J are TRBV11-3 and TRBJ2-5; 12 bases agree with TRBD1. With V trimmed by 4 bases and J by 4 bases, 4 bases remained unmatched. In germline, CDR1 is SGHNT, CDR2 YENEEA. The CDR3 is made up of 15 amino acids. CDR3 in DNA: TGTGCCAGCAGCTCGGGACAGGGGGCCCGAGAGACCCAGTACTTC. Encoded protein: CASSSGQGARETQYF. The entire variable domain, with the rest obtained from reference TRBV11-3 and TRBJ2-5, is as follows: EAGVVQSPRYKIIEKKQPVAFWCNPISGHNTLYWYLQNLGQGPELLIRYENEEAVDDSQLPKDRFSAERLKGVDSTLKIQPAELGDSAVYLCASSSGQGARETQYFGPGTRLLVL.

This clonotype was detected many times. The chain is built from TRBV4-2 and TRBJ2-7, with 8 bases fitting TRBD2. The germline CDR1 and CDR2 sequences are LGHNA and YNFKEQ. Trimming cost V 0 bases and J 7 bases; bases outside gene matches: 14. The CDR3 extends over 17 amino acids. The CDR3 DNA reads as TGTGCCAGCAGCCAAGATAGCCCCACTCGGGGGGGTGAAGAGCAGTACTTC. Translation: CASSQDSPTRGGEEQYF.

This clonotype showed up many times. J is TRBJ1-5 and V is TRBV28, with 8 bases that match TRBD1. There are 14 residues in the CDR3. Unmatched junction bases numbered 7, after V lost 6 bases and J lost 6 bases. The germline V gene encodes CDR1 MDHEN and CDR2 SYDVKM. The CDR3 region is CASRDRAFSQPQHF. Here the CDR3 DNA reads TGTGCCAGCAGGGACAGGGCTTTTAGTCAGCCCCAGCATTTT.

This clonotype was counted many times. V gene TRBV5-1 combines with J gene TRBJ1-6; TRBD1 is a possible D gene (5 bases). Trimming removed 0 bases from V and 10 bases from J, with 14 bases in between. Germline V gene data show CDR1 as SGHRS and CDR2 as YFSETQ. The CDR3 totals 15 residues. The CDR3 nucleotides are TGCGCCAGCAGCTTGGCCGGAGGGGCAGACTCACCCCTCCACTTT. It codes for CASSLAGGADSPLHF.

This clonotype has ten or more counts. The chain links TRBV6-2 or TRBV6-3 to TRBJ2-6; D gene unclear. V lost 8 bases to trimming and J lost 0 bases, with 11 bases between them. This CDR3 is built from 15 residues. Germline V gene lookup returns CDR1 MNHEY and CDR2 SVGEGT. Here the CDR3 DNA reads TGTGCCAGCGAACGCCCACTCTCTGGGGCCAACGTCCTGACTTTC. This translates into CASERPLSGANVLTF.

This clonotype was found many times. The chain uses TRBV28 and TRBJ2-1, with 7 bases aligning to TRBD2. Germline CDR1 is MDHEN and CDR2 is SYDVKM. The CDR3 covers 15 residues. The V and J ends lost 6 bases and 8 bases, in that order; junction bases with no gene match: 13. CDR3 DNA sequence: TGTGCCAGCAGCCAGACATCCGGGACTACCCATGAGCAGTTCTTC. It codes for CASSQTSGTTHEQFF. Full variable domain (missing parts from reference TRBV28 and TRBJ2-1): DVKVTQSSRYLVKRTGEKVFLECVQDMDHENMFWYRQDPGLGLRLIYFSYDVKMKEKGDIPEGYSVSREKKERFSLILESASTNQTSMYLCASSQTSGTTHEQFFGPGTRLTVL.

This clonotype has only a few counts. The chain joins TRBV25-1 to TRBJ2-5; D is undetermined. The length of the CDR3 is 13 residues. The V gene's germline CDR1 is MGHDK and CDR2 SYGVNS. The V and J ends lost 4 bases and 5 bases respectively, with 11 bases between them. CDR3 nucleotides: TGTGCCAGCAGTGGGACCGTTGAGGAGACCCAGTACTTC. Translating it yields CASSGTVEETQYF.

This clonotype was recorded many times. This chain links TRBV5-1 with TRBJ1-4; D remains ambiguous. The V and J ends lost 0 bases and 8 bases respectively, with 11 bases between them. The CDR3 is 14 amino acids. Germline V gene data show CDR1 as SGHRS and CDR2 as YFSETQ. Here the CDR3 reads CASSLGPGAEKLFF. The CDR3 bases are TGCGCCAGCAGCTTGGGTCCCGGAGCGGAAAAACTGTTTTTT.

This clonotype was observed many times. The chain joins TRBV5-1 to TRBJ2-5; 8 bases are a match to TRBD2. The CDR3 spans 16 residues. Germline V gene sequence: CDR1 SGHRS, CDR2 YFSETQ. V was pared by 1 base and J by 3 bases, with 8 bases of the junction left unmatched. The CDR3: CASSLFLAGGEETQYF. For the CDR3, the DNA is TGCGCCAGCAGCTTGTTCCTAGCGGGTGGGGAAGAGACCCAGTACTTC.

Many counts were recorded for this clonotype. The conserved phenylalanine or tryptophan normally closing the CDR3 is absent here, so this likely arose from a read error. It is unclear where the CDR3 begins or ends on the DNA, so no DNA is shown, and the CDR3 is as TCRdb lists it. The chain links TRBV20-1 to TRBJ2-5; no DNA check was done on the table's D call, TRBD2. Germline values: CDR1 DFQATT, CDR2 SNEGSKA (reference sequence). The CDR3 spans 14 residues, counting both ends. The CDR3: CSAREVRGQETQYL.